A single T cell receptor (beta chain) is shown here with its context. Profiled with immunoSEQ multiplex PCR; TCRdb holds only in-frame clones, not every one. The sample consists of roughly 98,000 clones, over 85% of them appearing once. The CDR3 covers 14 residues. Germline loops: CDR1 LGHNA, CDR2 YSLEER. The V end lost 0 bases, the J end lost 7 bases, and 7 bases lay between the germline ends. The sample comes from a study of control samples from healthy donors and cancer patients. The TCR comes from a man in his late teens or twenties in good health. The genes are TRBV4-3 and TRBJ1-6, with D perhaps matching TRBD1 (5 bases). The sample comprised blood. CDR3 sequence (DNA): TGCGCCAGCAGCCAAGAGGAGGGGAATTCACCCCTCCACTTT. Its protein is CASSQEEGNSPLHF.